This record looks at one T cell receptor (beta chain) sequence and its context. What it recognizes is unknown. cDNA specific to TCR beta was made from 450 to 650 ng of total RNA, with a constant-region primer employed for priming. Modified slightly, ARM-PCR produced TCR beta libraries over three nested multiplex PCR rounds. Investigators reported that the first two PCR rounds, at 10 cycles each, used TRBV1-TRBV30 forward primers with a C-beta reverse primer. TCRdb redid the calling of the multiplex PCR reads with MiXCR, one entry per CDR3 protein. The sample holds over 100,000 distinct CDR3 sequences; about two thirds are singletons and the top ten take 7.5% to 10%. The data were obtained in a study of tumor-infiltrating lymphocytes in primary liver carcinoma. Study as a whole: Men and women, 30 to 69 years of age, made up the patients. Study conclusions and caveats: Blood had a significantly lower top-250-clone fraction than tumors did (p = 0.039). Tumor region pairs showed greater overlap than either tumor-adjacent or tumor-blood pairs did.

CDR1 is SNHLY, CDR2 FYNNEI, per germline. Trimming pared 7 bases from V and 0 bases from J, leaving 7 bases between. This CDR3 spans 12 amino acids. Taking about 18-32 mg of unsorted bulk tissue, the authors co-extracted RNA and DNA. The chain couples TRBV2 to TRBJ2-7; D call uncertain. The receptor was isolated from a woman aged 55-69 years with primary liver carcinoma and hepatitis B virus infection. Sequencing was carried out using tumor-adjacent normal liver tissue. Here the CDR3 DNA reads TGTGCCAGCATTTTAAGCTCCTACGAGCAGTACTTC. The encoded protein is CASILSSYEQYF.